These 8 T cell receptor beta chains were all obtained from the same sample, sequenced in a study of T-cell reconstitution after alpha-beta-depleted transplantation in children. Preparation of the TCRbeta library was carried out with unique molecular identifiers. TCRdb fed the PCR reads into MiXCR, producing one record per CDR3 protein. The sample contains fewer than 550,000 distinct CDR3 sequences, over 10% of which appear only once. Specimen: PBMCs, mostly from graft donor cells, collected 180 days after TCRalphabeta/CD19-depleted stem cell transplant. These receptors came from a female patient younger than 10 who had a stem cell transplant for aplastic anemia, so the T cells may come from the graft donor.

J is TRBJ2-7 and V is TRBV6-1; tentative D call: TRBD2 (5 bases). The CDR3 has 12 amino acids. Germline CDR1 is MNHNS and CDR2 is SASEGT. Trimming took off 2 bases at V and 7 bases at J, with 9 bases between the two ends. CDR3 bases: TGTGCCAGCAGTGAAAGCTGGAGGGAGCAGTACTTC. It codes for CASSESWREQYF.

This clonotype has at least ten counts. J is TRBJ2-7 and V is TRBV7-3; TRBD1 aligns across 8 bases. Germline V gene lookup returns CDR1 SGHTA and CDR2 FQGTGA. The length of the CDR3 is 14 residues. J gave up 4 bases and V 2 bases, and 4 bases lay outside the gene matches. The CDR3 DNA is TGTGCCAGCAGCTTAGGCAGGGGGCCTTACGAGCAGTACTTC. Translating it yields CASSLGRGPYEQYF.

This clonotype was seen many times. The DNA of the CDR3 is TGTGCCAGCAGCTTAGAACAGGGGACTGAAGCTTTCTTT. This gives the protein CASSLEQGTEAFF. The chain links TRBV7-2 to TRBJ1-1; 7 bases line up with TRBD1. V was clipped by 1 base and J by 5 bases; unmatched bases: 1. Germline loops: CDR1 SGHTA, CDR2 FQGNSA. The CDR3 has 13 amino acids.

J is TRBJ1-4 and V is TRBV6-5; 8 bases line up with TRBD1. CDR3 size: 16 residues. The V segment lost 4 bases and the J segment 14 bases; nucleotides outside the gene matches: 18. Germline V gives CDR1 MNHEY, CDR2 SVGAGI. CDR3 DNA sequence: TGTGCCAGCAGTTTATCCCCCGGGACAGGCTTGGGTGATCTGTTTTTT. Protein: CASSLSPGTGLGDLFF.

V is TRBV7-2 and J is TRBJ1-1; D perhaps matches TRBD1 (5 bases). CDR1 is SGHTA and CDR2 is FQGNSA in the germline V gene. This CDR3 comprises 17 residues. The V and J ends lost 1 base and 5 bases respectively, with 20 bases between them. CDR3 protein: CASSLVSPPGSLTEAFF. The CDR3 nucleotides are TGTGCCAGCAGCTTAGTCTCCCCCCCAGGGTCGTTAACTGAAGCTTTCTTT.

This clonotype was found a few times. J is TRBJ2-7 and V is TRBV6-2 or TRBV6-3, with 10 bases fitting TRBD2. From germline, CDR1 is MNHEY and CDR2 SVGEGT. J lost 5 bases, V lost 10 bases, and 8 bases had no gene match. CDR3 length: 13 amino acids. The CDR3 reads CAISGRARNEQYV. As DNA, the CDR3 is TGTGCCATCAGCGGGAGGGCAAGGAACGAGCAGTACGTC.

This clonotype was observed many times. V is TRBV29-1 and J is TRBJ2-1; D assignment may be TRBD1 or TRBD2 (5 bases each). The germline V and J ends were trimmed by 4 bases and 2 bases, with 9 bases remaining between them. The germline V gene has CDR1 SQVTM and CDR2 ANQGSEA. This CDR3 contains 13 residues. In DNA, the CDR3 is TGCAGCGTTGCCGGGACCACCTACAATGAGCAGTTCTTC. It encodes CSVAGTTYNEQFF.

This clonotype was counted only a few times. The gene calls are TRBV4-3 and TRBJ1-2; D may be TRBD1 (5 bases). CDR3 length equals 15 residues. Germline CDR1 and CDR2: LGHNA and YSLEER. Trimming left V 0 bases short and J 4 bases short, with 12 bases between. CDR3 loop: CASSQDGRVAYGYTF. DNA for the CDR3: TGCGCCAGCAGCCAAGATGGCAGGGTAGCCTATGGCTACACCTTC.